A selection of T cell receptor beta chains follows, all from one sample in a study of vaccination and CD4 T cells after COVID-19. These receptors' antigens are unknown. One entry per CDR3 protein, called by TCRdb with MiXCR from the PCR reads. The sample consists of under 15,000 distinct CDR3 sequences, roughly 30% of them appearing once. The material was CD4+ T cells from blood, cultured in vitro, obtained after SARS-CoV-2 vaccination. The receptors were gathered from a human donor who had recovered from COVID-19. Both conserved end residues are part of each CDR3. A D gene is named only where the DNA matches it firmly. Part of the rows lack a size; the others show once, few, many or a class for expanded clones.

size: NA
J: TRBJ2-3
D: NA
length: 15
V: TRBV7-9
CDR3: CASSLNSLRTDTQYF
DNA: TGTGCCAGCAGCTTAAACAGCCTTCGCACAGATACGCAGTATTTT

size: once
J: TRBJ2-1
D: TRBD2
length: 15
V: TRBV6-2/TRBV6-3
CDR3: CASSPLGLAGNEQFF
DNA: TGTGCCAGCAGCCCCCTAGGGCTAGCGGGGAATGAGCAGTTCTTC

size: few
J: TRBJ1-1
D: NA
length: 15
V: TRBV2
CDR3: CASSPINPVKDEAFF
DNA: TGTGCCAGCAGCCCCATAAATCCAGTCAAGGATGAAGCTTTCTTT

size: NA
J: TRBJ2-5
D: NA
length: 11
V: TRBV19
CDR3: CASRRGETQYF
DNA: TGTGCCAGTAGGCGCGGAGAGACCCAGTACTTC

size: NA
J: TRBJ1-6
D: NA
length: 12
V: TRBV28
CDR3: CASSLLGSPLHF
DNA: TGTGCCAGCAGTTTACTAGGGTCACCCCTCCACTTT

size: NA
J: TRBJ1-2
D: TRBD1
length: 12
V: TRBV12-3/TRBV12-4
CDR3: CASSLDRRGYTF
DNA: TGTGCCAGCAGCCTGGACAGGCGCGGCTACACCTTC

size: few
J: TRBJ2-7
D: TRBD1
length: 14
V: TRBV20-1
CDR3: CSARVGTGIREQYF
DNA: TGCAGTGCCCGAGTGGGGACAGGGATTCGCGAGCAGTACTTC

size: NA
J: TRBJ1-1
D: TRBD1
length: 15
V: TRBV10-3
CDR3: CAIMGGQGRDTEAFF
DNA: TGTGCCATCATGGGCGGACAGGGAAGGGACACTGAAGCTTTCTTT

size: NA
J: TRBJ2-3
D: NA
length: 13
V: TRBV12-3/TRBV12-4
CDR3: CASSPSEADTQYF
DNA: TGTGCCAGCTCCCCCTCCGAGGCAGATACGCAGTATTTT

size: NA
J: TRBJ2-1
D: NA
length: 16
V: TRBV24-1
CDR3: CATSDSGGVRTNEQFF
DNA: TGTGCCACCAGTGATTCAGGAGGGGTGAGAACCAATGAGCAGTTCTTC

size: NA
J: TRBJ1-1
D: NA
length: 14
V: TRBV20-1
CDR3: CSARAEHSNTEAFF
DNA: TGCAGTGCTAGAGCAGAACACTCGAACACTGAAGCTTTCTTT

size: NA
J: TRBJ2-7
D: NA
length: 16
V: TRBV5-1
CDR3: CASSLAPRGDSYEQYF
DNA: TGCGCCAGCAGCTTGGCCCCCCGAGGGGATTCCTACGAGCAGTACTTC

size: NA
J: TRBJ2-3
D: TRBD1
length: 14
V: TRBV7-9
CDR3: CASSSGTVGDTQYF
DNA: TGTGCCAGCAGCTCGGGGACAGTGGGAGATACGCAGTATTTT

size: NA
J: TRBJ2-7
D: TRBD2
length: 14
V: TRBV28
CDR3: CASTPASGHYEQYF
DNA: TGTGCCAGCACCCCGGCTAGCGGGCACTACGAGCAGTACTTC

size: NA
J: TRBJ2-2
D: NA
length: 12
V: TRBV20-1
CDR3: CSASLVTGELFF
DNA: TGCAGTGCTAGTCTGGTCACCGGGGAGCTGTTTTTT

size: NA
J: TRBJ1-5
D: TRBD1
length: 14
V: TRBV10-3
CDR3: CAISPGTGEQPQHF
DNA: TGTGCCATCAGTCCCGGGACAGGGGAACAGCCCCAGCATTTT

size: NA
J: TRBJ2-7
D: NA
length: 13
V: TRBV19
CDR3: CASSIDKTREQYF
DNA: TGTGCCAGTAGTATAGACAAAACGCGTGAGCAGTACTTC

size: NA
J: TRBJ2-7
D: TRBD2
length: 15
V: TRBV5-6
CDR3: CASSSPASGRYEQYF
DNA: TGTGCCAGCAGCTCACCGGCTAGCGGGAGGTACGAGCAGTACTTC

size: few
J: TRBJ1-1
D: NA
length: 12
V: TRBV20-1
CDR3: CSASTGDTEAFF
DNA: TGCAGTGCCTCAACAGGTGACACTGAAGCTTTCTTT

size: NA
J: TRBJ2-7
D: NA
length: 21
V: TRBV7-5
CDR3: CISVPEAYHPPVRRGPYEQYF
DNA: NA

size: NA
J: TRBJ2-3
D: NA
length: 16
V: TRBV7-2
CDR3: CASSLTGTPGTDTQYF
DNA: TGTGCCAGCAGCTTAACCGGGACTCCAGGCACAGATACGCAGTATTTT

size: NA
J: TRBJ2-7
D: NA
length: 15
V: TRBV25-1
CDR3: CASASRGVDAYEQYF
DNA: TGTGCCAGCGCTAGCCGCGGGGTTGACGCCTACGAGCAGTACTTC